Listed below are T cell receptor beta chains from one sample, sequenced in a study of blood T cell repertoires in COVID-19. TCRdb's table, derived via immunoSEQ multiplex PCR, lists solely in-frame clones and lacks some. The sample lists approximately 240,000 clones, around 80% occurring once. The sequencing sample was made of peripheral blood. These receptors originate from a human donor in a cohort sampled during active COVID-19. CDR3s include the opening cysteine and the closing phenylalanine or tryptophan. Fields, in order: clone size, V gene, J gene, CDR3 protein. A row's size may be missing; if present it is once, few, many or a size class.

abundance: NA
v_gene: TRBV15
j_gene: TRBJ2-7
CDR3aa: CATSRTKQHFSYEQYF

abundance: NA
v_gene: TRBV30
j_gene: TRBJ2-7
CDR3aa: CALSSGEYSYEQYF

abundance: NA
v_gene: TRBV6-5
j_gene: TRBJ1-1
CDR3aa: CATVLRENTEAFF

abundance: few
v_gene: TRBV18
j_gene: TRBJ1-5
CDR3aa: CASSPGQGNQPQHF

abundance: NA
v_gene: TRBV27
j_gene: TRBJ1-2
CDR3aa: CASSWGTGNPTNYGYTF

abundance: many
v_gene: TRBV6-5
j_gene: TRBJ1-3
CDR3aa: CASSLGQGNTIYF

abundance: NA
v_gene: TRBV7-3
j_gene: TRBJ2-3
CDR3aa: CASSRQWTGKTDTQYF

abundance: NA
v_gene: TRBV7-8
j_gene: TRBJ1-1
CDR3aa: CASSPTRGGTEAFF

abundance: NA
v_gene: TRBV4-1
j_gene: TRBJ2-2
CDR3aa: CASSQGGAGGFSGELFF

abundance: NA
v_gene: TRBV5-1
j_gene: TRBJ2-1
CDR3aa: CASSLTSGLDNEQFF

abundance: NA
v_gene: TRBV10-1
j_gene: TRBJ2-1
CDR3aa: CASSENSGSTNEQFF

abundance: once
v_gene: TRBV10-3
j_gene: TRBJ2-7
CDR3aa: CAIDPGTTQNEQYF

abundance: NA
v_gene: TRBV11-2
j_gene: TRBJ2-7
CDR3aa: CASSRREDSQYEQYF

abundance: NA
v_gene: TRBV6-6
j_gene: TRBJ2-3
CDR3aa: CASTRGALTDTQYF

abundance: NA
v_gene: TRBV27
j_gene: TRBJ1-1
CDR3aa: CASSYTGNTEAFF

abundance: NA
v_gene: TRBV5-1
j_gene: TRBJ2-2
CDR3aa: CASSRVTSGGFTGELFF

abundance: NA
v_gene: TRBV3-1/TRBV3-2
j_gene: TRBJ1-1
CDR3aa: CASSQFFGDRGIETFF

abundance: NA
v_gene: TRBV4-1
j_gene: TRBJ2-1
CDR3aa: CASSSRQGFTYNEQFF

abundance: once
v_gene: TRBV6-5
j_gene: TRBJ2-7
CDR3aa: CASRRQGYGEQYF

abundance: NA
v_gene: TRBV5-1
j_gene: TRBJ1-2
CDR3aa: CASSPRTGADGYTF

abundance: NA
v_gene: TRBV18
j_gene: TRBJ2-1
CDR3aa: CASSLTSGTYNEQFF

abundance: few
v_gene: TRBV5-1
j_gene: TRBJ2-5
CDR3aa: CASSLSQGQETQYF

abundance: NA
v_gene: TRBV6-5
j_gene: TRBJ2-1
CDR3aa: CASRPQGRNEQFF

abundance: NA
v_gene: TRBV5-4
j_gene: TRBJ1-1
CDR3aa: CASSLVDIDEAFF

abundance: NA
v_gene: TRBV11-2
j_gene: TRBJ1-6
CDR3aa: CASSSVGMTGANSPLHF

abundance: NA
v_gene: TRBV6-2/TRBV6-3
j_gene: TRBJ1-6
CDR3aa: CASTPGGPRRGPGSPLHF